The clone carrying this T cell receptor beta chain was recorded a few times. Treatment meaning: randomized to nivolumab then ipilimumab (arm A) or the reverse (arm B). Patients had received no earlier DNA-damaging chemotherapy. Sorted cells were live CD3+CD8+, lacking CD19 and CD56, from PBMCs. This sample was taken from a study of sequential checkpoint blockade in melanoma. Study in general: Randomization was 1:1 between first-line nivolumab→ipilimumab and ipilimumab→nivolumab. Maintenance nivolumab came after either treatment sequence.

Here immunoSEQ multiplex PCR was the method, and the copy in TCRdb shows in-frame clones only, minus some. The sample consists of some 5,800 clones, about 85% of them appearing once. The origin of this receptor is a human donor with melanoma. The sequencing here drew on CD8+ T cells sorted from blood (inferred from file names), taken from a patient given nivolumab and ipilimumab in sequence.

DNA of the CDR3: TGTGCCAGCAGTATCGGTAGCGGGACTTACAATGAGCAGTTCTTC. Its protein product is CASSIGSGTYNEQFF. The genes are TRBV27 and TRBJ2-1; 8 bases agree with TRBD2. CDR3 size: 15 residues. With 5 bases clipped from V and 4 bases from J, the junction kept 7 bases outside the gene matches. Germline values: CDR1 MNHEY, CDR2 SMNVEV (reference sequence).